The present TCR beta chain was sequenced within a study of T cell repertoires in cytomegalovirus infection. Study background: Public TCR beta signatures marked donors with CMV infection and the matching HLA. General study points: Totalled public TCR beta family frequency picked out people who carried CMV plus the relevant HLA.

This clonotype was recorded a few times. The target antigen is unknown. TCRdb itself ran the reads through MiXCR, one entry per CDR3 protein. The repertoire consists of about 400,000 distinct CDR3 sequences, with around 18% occurring once and the leading ten covering around 10%. With 5 bases clipped from V and 4 bases from J, the junction kept 4 bases outside the gene matches. Germline values: CDR1 SGHVS, CDR2 FQNEAQ. The CDR3 length is 13 residues. This chain connects TRBV7-8 to TRBJ1-2; 7 nucleotides line up with TRBD1. The receptor was isolated from a human donor in good health (CMV status not recorded). Some clones in this sample may be carry-over from other donors' samples. Material: PBMCs. CDR3 bases: TGTGCCAGCAGCATCAGGGGGATCTATGGCTACACCTTC. Translating gives CASSIRGIYGYTF.